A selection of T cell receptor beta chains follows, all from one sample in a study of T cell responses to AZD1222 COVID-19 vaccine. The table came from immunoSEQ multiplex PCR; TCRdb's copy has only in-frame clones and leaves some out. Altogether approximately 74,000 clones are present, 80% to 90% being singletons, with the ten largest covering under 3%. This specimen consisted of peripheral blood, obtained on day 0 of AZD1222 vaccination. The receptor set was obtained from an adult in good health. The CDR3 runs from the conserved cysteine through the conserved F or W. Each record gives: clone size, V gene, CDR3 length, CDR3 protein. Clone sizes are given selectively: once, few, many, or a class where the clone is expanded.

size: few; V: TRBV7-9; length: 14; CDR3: CASSSTGGRVEQYF
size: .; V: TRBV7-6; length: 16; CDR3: CASSSLRGVTYNEQFF
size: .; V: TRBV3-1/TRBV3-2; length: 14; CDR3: CASSQDPSGQPQHF
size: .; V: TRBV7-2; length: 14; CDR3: CASSPLQGPGELFF
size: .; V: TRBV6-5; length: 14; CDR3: CASRMRGPYNEQFF
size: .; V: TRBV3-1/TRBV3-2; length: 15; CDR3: CASSQELAAGGEQFF
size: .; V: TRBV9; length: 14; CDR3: CASSVAAGAETQYF
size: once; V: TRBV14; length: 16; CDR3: CASSQDVSGMTDTQYF
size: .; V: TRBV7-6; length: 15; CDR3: CASSLDRASGNIQYF
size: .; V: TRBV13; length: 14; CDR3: CASSFGQLNTEAFF
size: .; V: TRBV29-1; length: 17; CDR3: CSVEAEGVFFDYNEQFF